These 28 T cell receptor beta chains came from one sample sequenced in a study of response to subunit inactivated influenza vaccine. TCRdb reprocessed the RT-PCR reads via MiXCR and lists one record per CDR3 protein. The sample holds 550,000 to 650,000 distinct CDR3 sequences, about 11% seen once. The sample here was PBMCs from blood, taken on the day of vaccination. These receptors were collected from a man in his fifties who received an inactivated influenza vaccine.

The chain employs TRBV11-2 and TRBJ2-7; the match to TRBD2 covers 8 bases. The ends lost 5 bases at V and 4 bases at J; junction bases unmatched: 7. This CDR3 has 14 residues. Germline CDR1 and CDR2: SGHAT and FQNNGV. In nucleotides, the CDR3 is TGTGCCAGCAGCGTTTCTAGCGGGCGGTACGAGCAGTACTTC. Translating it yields CASSVSSGRYEQYF.

DNA of the CDR3: TGCAGTGCTAGAATTAGCGGGAGCTCCTACGAGCAGTACTTC. Translation gives CSARISGSSYEQYF. J is TRBJ2-7 and V is TRBV20-1; 9 nucleotides align to TRBD2. Germline assignment: CDR1 DFQATT and CDR2 SNEGSKA (reference sequence). This CDR3 is built from 14 residues. Trimming cost V 2 bases and J 0 bases; bases outside gene matches: 2.

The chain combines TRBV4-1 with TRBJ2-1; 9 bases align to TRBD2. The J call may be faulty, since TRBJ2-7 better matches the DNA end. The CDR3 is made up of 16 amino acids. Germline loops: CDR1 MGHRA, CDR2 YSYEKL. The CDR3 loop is CATSAYLTGLASEQYF. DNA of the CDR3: TGCGCCACCTCGGCTTATCTTACGGGACTAGCCAGTGAGCAGTACTTC.

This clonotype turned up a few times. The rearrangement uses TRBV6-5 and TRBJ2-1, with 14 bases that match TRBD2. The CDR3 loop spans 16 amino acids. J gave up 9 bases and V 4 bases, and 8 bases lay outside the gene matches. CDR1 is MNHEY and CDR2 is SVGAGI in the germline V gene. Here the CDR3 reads CASSSLGTSGSSEQFF. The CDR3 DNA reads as TGTGCCAGCAGTTCCTTGGGGACTAGCGGGAGCTCTGAGCAGTTCTTC.

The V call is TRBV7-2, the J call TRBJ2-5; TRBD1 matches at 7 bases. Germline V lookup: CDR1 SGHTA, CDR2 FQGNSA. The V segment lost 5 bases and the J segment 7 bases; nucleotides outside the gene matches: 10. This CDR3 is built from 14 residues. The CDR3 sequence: CASSLGTVAGTQYF. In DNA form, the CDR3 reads TGTGCCAGCAGCCTAGGGACAGTGGCAGGGACCCAGTACTTC.

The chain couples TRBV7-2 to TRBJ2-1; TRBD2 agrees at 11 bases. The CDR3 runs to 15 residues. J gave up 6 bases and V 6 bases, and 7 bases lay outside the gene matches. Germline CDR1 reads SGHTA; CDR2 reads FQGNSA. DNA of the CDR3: TGTGCCAGCAGTATACTAGCGGGAGTTGGCAATGAGCAGTTCTTC. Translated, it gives CASSILAGVGNEQFF.

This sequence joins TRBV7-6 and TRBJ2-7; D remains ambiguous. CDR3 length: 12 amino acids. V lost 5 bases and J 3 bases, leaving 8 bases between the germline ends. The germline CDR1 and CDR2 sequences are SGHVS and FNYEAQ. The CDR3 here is CASSHRDYEQYF. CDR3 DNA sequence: TGTGCCAGCAGCCACCGAGACTACGAGCAGTACTTC.

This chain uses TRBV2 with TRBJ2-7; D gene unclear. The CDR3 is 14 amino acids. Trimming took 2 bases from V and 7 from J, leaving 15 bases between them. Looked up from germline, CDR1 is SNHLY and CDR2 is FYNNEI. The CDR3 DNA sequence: TGTGCCAGCAGTGAATTTGTGGCGGAAAGGGAGCAGTACTTC. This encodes CASSEFVAEREQYF.

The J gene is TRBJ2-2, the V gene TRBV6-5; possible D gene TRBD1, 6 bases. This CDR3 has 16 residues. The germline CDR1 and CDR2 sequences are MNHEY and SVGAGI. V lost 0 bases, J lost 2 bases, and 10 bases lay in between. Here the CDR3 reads CASSYSQGVNTGELFF. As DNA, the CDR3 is TGTGCCAGCAGTTACTCACAGGGCGTAAACACCGGGGAGCTGTTTTTT.

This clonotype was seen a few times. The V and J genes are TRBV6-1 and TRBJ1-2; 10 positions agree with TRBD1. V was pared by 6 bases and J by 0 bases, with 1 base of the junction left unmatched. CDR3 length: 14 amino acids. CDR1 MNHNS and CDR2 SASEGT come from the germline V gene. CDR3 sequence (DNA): TGTGCCAGCAGGGGGACAGGGGCTAACTATGGCTACACCTTC. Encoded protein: CASRGTGANYGYTF.

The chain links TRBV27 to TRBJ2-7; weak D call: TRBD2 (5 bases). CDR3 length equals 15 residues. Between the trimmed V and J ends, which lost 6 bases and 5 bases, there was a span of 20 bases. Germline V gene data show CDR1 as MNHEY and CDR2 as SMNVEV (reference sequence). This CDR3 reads CASSPLDSRGDEQYF. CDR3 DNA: TGTGCCAGCAGCCCATTGGACTCCCGTGGGGACGAGCAGTACTTC.

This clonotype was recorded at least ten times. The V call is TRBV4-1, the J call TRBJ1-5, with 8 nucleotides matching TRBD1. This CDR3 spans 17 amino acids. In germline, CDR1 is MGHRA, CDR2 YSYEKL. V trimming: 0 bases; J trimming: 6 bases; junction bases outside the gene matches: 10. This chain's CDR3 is CASSQDLRQGAGQPQHF. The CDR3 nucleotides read TGCGCCAGCAGCCAAGACTTGCGGCAGGGGGCGGGTCAGCCCCAGCATTTT.

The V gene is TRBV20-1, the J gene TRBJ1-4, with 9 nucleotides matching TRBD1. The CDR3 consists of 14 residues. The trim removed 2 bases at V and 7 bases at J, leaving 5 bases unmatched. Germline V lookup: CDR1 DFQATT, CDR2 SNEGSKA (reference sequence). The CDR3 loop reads CSARRQGDLEKLFF. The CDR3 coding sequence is TGCAGTGCTAGACGACAGGGGGATCTTGAAAAACTGTTTTTT.

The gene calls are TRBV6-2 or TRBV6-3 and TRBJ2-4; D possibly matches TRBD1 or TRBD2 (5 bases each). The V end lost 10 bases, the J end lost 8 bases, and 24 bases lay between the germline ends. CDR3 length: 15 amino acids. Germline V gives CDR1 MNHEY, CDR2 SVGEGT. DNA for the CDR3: TGTGCCACTATGAAGAGGGCCAGGGTAGGGGACATTCAGTACTTC. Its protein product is CATMKRARVGDIQYF.

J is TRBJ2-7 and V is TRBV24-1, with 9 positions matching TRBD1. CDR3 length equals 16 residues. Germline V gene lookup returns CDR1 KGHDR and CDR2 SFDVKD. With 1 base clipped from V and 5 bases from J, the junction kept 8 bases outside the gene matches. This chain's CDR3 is CATSDFGTGSLHEQYF. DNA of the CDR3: TGTGCCACCAGTGATTTCGGGACAGGGAGCCTCCACGAGCAGTACTTC.

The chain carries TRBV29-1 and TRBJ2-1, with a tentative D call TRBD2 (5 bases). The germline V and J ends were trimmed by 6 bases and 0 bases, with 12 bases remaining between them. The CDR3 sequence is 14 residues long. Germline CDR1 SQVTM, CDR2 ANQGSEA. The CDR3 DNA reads TGCAGCGTGTATAGGGAGAACTCCTACAATGAGCAGTTCTTC. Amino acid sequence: CSVYRENSYNEQFF.

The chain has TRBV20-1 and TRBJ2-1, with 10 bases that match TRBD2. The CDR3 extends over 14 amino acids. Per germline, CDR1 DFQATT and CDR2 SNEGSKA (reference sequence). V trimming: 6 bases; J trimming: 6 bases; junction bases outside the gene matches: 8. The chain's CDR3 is CSAPLAGGLNEQFF. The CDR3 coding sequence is TGCAGTGCCCCATTAGCGGGGGGACTCAATGAGCAGTTCTTC.

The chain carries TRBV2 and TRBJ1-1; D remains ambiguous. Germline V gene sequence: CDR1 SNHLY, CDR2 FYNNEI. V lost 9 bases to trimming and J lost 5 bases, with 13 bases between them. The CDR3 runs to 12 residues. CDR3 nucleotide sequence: TGTGCCAGTTTAGACCTGAGGACTGAAGCTTTCTTT. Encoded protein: CASLDLRTEAFF.

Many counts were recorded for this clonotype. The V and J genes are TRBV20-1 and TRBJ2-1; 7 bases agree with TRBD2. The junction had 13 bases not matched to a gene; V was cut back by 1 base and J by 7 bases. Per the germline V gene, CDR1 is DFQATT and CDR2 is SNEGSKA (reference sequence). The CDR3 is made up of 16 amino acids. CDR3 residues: CSARGPLVGGINEQFF. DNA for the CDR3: TGCAGTGCTAGAGGGCCTCTGGTGGGAGGGATTAATGAGCAGTTCTTC.

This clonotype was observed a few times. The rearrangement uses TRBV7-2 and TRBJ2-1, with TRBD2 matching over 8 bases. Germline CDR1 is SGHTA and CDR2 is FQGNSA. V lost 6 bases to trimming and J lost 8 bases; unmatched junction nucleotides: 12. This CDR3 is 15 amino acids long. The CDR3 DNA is TGTGCCAGCAGTCCCGGGGGGGTCGTTTCCCATGAGCAGTTCTTC. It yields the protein CASSPGGVVSHEQFF. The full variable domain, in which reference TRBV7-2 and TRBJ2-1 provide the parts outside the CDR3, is GAGVSQSPSNKVTEKGKDVELRCDPISGHTALYWYRQSLGQGLEFLIYFQGNSAPDKSGLPSDRFSAERTGGSVSTLTIQRTQQEDSAVYLCASSPGGVVSHEQFFGPGTRLTVL.

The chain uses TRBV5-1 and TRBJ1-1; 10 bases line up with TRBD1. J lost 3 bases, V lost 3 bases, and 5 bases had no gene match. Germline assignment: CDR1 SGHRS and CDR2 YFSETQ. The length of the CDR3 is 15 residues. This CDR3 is CASSSLDRGDTEAFF. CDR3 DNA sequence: TGCGCCAGCAGCTCACTGGACAGGGGGGACACTGAAGCTTTCTTT.

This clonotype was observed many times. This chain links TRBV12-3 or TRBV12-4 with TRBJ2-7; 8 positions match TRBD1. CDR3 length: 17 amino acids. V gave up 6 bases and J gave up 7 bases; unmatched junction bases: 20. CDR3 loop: CASSSLGSGQGVWEQYF. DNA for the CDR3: TGTGCCAGCAGCTCCCTAGGTTCAGGACAGGGCGTGTGGGAGCAGTACTTC.

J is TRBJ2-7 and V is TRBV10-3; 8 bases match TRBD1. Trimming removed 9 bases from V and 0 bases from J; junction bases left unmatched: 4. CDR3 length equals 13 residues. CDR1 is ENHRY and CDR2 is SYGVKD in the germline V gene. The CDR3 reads CAIRDRNSYEQYF. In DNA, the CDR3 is TGTGCCATACGGGACAGGAACTCCTACGAGCAGTACTTC.

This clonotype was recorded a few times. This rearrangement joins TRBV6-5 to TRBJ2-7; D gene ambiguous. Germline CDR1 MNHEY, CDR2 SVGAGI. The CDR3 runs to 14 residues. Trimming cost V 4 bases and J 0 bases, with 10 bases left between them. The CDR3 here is CASSSFASSYEQYF. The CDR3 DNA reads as TGTGCCAGCAGTTCCTTTGCAAGCTCCTACGAGCAGTACTTC.

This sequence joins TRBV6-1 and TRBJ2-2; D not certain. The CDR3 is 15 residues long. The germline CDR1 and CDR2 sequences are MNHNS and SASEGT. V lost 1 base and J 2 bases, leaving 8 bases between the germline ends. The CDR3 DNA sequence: TGTGCCAGCAGTGAAGTGGCTCAAAACACCGGGGAGCTGTTTTTT. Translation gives CASSEVAQNTGELFF.

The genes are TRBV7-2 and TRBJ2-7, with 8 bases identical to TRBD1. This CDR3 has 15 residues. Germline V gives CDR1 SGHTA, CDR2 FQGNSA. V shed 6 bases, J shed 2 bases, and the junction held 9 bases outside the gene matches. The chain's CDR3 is CASRFRQGTTYEQYF. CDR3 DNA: TGTGCCAGCAGATTTCGACAGGGGACAACCTACGAGCAGTACTTC. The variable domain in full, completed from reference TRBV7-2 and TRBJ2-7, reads GAGVSQSPSNKVTEKGKDVELRCDPISGHTALYWYRQSLGQGLEFLIYFQGNSAPDKSGLPSDRFSAERTGGSVSTLTIQRTQQEDSAVYLCASRFRQGTTYEQYFGPGTRLTVT.

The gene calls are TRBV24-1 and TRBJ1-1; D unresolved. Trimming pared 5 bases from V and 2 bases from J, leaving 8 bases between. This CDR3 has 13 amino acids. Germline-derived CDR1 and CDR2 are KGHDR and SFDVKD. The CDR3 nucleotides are TGTGCCACCAGTGGCGTGGGAAACACTGAAGCTTTCTTT. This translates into CATSGVGNTEAFF.

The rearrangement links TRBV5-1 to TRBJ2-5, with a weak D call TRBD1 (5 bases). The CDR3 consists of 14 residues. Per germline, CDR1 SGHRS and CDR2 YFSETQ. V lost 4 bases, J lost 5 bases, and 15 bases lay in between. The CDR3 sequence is CASSPTDTSETQYF. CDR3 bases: TGCGCCAGCAGCCCCACGGACACAAGCGAGACCCAGTACTTC.